Listed here are 12 T cell receptor beta chains from one sample, sequenced in a study of control samples from healthy donors and cancer patients. Measured with immunoSEQ multiplex PCR; TCRdb has only the in-frame clones, and not every one. The sample includes roughly 86,000 clones, roughly 93% seen only once; the top ten take approximately 1.5%. The sample taken for sequencing was blood. Receptor source: a woman in her 30s in good health.

V and J are TRBV4-1 and TRBJ2-1; TRBD2 aligns across 7 bases. Per the germline V gene, CDR1 is MGHRA and CDR2 is YSYEKL. This CDR3 has 16 amino acids. Germline trimming cut 1 base from V and 3 bases from J; bases unmatched to any gene: 6. The CDR3: CASSQGSAGVYNEQFF. CDR3 nucleotides: TGCGCCAGCAGCCAAGGATCGGCGGGAGTCTACAATGAGCAGTTCTTC.

This sequence joins TRBV9 and TRBJ2-5, with 13 bases lining up with TRBD2. Germline lookup yields CDR1 SGDLS and CDR2 YYNGEE. The junction had 4 bases not matched to a gene; V was cut back by 3 bases and J by 5 bases. There are 15 residues in the CDR3. The CDR3 nucleotides are TGTGCCAGCAGCGGGGGACTAGCGGGACACGAGACCCAGTACTTC. This codes for CASSGGLAGHETQYF.

This chain links TRBV10-1 with TRBJ1-6; 8 positions agree with TRBD1. The CDR3 contains 15 residues. Germline CDR1 is WNHNN and CDR2 is SYGVQD (reference sequence). Germline trimming cut 3 bases from V and 10 bases from J; bases unmatched to any gene: 8. CDR3 region: CASSDHGTGGSPLHF. The CDR3 DNA is TGCGCCAGCAGTGATCACGGGACAGGCGGGTCACCCCTCCACTTT.

The chain employs TRBV5-1 and TRBJ2-1; 9 nucleotides align to TRBD1. CDR3 length: 15 amino acids. V lost 4 bases to trimming and J lost 4 bases; unmatched junction nucleotides: 6. Germline CDR1 SGHRS, CDR2 YFSETQ. CDR3 region: CASSRGDRDYNEQFF. The DNA for the CDR3 is TGCGCCAGCAGCCGGGGGGACAGGGATTACAATGAGCAGTTCTTC.

The chain combines TRBV15 with TRBJ1-1; 9 bases are shared with TRBD1. CDR3 length equals 15 residues. Germline-derived CDR1 and CDR2 are LNHNV and YYDKDF (reference sequence). V trimming: 8 bases; J trimming: 8 bases; junction bases outside the gene matches: 15. The CDR3 here is CATAEWEQGAQEAFF. Here the CDR3 DNA reads TGTGCCACCGCTGAGTGGGAACAGGGGGCGCAGGAAGCTTTCTTT.

This chain uses TRBV27 with TRBJ1-4; D unresolved. The CDR3 has 13 amino acids. The V gene's germline CDR1 is MNHEY and CDR2 SMNVEV (reference sequence). Deletions cut 2 bases from V and 13 bases from J, with 14 bases between. In DNA form, the CDR3 reads TGTGCCAGCAGTTTAGGAGGATTCAGTACACTGTTTTTT. This gives the protein CASSLGGFSTLFF.

This clone was seen only once. V and J are TRBV5-6 and TRBJ1-2; tentative D call: TRBD1 (5 bases). This CDR3 spans 13 amino acids. Trimming shortened V by 4 bases and J by 6 bases, and 13 bases separated the two germline ends. Germline loops: CDR1 SGHDT, CDR2 YYEEEE. DNA for the CDR3: TGTGCCAGCAGCATCGAACGGGGGGATGGCTACACCTTC. Translation gives CASSIERGDGYTF.

The chain employs TRBV27 and TRBJ2-3; D unresolved. CDR3 length: 13 amino acids. Germline loops: CDR1 MNHEY, CDR2 SMNVEV (reference sequence). The germline V and J ends were trimmed by 3 bases and 2 bases, with 6 bases remaining between them. The CDR3 spells CASSFRTTDTQYF. CDR3 nucleotides: TGTGCCAGCAGTTTCCGGACCACAGATACGCAGTATTTT.

This sequence joins TRBV7-3 and TRBJ2-7; TRBD1 agrees at 11 bases. CDR3 length equals 14 residues. V was pared by 5 bases and J by 6 bases, with 6 bases of the junction left unmatched. Germline CDR1 is SGHTA and CDR2 is FQGTGA. For the CDR3, the DNA is TGTGCCAGCAGCCCCGGGACAGGGGGTTCCGAGCAGTACTTC. Translated, it gives CASSPGTGGSEQYF.

This clone is a singleton in its sample. This rearrangement joins TRBV7-9 to TRBJ1-2; unclear D gene. Germline CDR1 and CDR2: SEHNR and FQNEAQ (reference sequence). Between the trimmed V and J ends, which lost 1 base and 0 bases, there was a span of 9 bases. This CDR3 has 15 residues. The CDR3: CASSLGHGTNYGYTF. The CDR3 DNA sequence: TGTGCCAGCAGCTTAGGTCATGGGACTAACTATGGCTACACCTTC.

The genes are TRBV4-2 and TRBJ1-5; D unresolved. The V gene lost 0 bases and the J gene lost 3 bases, with 9 bases spanning the gap. The CDR3 sequence is 15 residues long. The germline V gene encodes CDR1 LGHNA and CDR2 YNFKEQ. The CDR3 coding sequence is TGTGCCAGCAGCCAAGATTCCAGCCACAATCAGCCCCAGCATTTT. Encoded protein: CASSQDSSHNQPQHF.

The table lists this clone with a few counts. The genes are TRBV2 and TRBJ1-2, with 11 bases matching TRBD1. The CDR3 totals 15 residues. Trimming at V came to 5 bases and at J to 6 bases, leaving 8 bases not matched to a gene. Germline CDR1 and CDR2: SNHLY and FYNNEI. The CDR3 sequence: CASSYTGTGGNGYTF. In DNA form, the CDR3 reads TGTGCCAGCAGTTATACCGGGACAGGGGGAAATGGCTACACCTTC.